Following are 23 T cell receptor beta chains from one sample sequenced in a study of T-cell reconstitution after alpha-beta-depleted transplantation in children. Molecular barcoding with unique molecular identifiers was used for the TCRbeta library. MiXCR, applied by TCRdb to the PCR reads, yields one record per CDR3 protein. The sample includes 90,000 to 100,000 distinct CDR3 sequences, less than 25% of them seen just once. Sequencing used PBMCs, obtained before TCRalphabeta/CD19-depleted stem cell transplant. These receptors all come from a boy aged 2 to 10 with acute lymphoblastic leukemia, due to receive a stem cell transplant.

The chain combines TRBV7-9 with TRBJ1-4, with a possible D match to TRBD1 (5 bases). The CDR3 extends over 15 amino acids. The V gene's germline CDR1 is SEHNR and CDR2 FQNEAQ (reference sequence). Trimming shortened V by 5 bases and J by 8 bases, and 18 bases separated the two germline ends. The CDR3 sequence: CASSRDLRAGEKLFF. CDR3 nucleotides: TGTGCCAGCAGCCGGGACCTCCGCGCAGGAGAAAAACTGTTTTTT. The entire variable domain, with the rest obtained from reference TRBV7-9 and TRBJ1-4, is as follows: DTGVSQNPRHKITKRGQNVTFRCDPISEHNRLYWYRQTLGQGPEFLTYFQNEAQLEKSRLLSDRFSAERPKGSFSTLEIQRTEQGDSAMYLCASSRDLRAGEKLFFGSGTQLSVL.

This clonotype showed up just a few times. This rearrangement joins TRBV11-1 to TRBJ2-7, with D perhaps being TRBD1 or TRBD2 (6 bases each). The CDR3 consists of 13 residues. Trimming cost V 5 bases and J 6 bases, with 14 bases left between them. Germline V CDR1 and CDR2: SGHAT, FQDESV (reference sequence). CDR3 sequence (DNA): TGTGCCAGCAGCCCCGGGGGCATGGGCGAGCAGTACTTC. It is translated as CASSPGGMGEQYF.

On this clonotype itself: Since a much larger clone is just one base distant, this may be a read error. DNA of the CDR3: TGTGCCATCAGTGACCCAGCGGGACTAGAGACCCAGTACTTC. Translation gives CAISDPAGLETQYF. V and J are TRBV10-3 and TRBJ2-5, with 7 positions matching TRBD2. V shed 3 bases and J 4 bases; nucleotides not matched to a gene: 5. This CDR3 spans 14 amino acids. Per germline, CDR1 ENHRY and CDR2 SYGVKD.

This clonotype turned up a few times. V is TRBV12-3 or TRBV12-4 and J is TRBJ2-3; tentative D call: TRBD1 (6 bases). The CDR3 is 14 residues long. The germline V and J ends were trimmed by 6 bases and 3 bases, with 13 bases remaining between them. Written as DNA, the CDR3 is TGTGCCAGCAGCGGGACACCCCTAACAGATACGCAGTATTTT. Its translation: CASSGTPLTDTQYF.

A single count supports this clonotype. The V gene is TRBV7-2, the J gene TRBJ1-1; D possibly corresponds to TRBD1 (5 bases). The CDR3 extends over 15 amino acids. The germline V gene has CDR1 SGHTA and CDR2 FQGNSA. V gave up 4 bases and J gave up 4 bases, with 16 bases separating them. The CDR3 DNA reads TGTGCCAGCAGCTCCCCGACAGCCCTGGGCACTGAAGCTTTCTTT. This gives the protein CASSSPTALGTEAFF.

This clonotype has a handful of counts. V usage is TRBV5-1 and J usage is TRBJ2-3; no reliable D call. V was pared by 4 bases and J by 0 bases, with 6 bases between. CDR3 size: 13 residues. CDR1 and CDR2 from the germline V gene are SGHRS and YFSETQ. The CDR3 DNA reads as TGCGCCAGCAGCGGACCTAGCACAGATACGCAGTATTTT. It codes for CASSGPSTDTQYF.

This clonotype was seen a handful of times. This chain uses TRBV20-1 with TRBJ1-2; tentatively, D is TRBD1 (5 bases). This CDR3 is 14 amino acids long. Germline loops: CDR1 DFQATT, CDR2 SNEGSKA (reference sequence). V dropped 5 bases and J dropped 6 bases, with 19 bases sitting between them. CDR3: CSAPVGGFLDGYTF. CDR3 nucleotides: TGCAGTGCTCCCGTCGGGGGGTTCCTTGATGGCTACACCTTC.

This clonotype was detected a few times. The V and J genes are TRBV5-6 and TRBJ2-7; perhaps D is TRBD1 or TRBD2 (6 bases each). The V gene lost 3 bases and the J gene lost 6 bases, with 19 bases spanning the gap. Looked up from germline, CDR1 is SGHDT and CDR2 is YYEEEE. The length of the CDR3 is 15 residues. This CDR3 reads CASSSGLGGVGEQYF. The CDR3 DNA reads TGTGCCAGCAGCTCCGGTCTGGGGGGCGTGGGCGAGCAGTACTTC.

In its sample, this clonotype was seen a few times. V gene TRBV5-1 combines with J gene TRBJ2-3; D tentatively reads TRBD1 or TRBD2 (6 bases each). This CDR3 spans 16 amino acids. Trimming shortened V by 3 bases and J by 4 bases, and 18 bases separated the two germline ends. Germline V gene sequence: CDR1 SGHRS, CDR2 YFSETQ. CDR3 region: CASSSGGGQQSDTQYF. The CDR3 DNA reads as TGCGCCAGCAGCTCCGGGGGTGGACAGCAATCAGATACGCAGTATTTT. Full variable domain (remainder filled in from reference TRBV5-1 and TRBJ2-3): KAGVTQTPRYLIKTRGQQVTLSCSPISGHRSVSWYQQTPGQGLQFLFEYFSETQRNKGNFPGRFSGRQFSNSRSEMNVSTLELGDSALYLCASSSGGGQQSDTQYFGPGTRLTVL.

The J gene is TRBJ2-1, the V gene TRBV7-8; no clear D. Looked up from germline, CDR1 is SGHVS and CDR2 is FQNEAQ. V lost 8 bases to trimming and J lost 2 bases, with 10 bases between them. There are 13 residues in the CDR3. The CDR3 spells CASREATYNEQFF. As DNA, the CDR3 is TGTGCCAGCCGAGAGGCTACCTACAATGAGCAGTTCTTC.

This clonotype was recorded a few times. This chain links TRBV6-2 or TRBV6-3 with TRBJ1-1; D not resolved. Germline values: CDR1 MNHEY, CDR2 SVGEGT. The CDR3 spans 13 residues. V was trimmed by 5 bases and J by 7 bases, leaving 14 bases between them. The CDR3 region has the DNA TGTGCCAGCAGTACCTCTAGACCGTATGAAGCTTTCTTT. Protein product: CASSTSRPYEAFF.

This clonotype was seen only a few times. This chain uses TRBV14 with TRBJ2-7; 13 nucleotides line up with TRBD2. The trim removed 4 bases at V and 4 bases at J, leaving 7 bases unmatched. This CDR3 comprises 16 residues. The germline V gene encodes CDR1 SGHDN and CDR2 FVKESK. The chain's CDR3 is CASSPRTSGSWYEQYF. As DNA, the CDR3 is TGTGCCAGCAGCCCCCGGACTAGCGGGAGTTGGTACGAGCAGTACTTC. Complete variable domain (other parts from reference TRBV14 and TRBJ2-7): EAGVTQFPSHSVIEKGQTVTLRCDPISGHDNLYWYRRVMGKEIKFLLHFVKESKQDESGMPNNRFLAERTGGTYSTLKVQPAELEDSGVYFCASSPRTSGSWYEQYFGPGTRLTVT.

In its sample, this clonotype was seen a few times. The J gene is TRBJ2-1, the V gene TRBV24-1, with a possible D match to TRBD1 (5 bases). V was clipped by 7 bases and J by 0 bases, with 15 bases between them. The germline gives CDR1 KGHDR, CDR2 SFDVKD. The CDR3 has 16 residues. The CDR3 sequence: CATSDKQASSYNEQFF. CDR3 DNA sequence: TGTGCCACCAGCGACAAACAGGCATCCTCCTACAATGAGCAGTTCTTC.

The CDR3 protein is CASSLVGTVSYEQYF. The CDR3 nucleotides read TGTGCCAGCAGCTTGGTGGGGACAGTCTCCTACGAGCAGTACTTC. The chain couples TRBV5-4 to TRBJ2-7; 7 nucleotides align to TRBD1. Germline loops: CDR1 SGHNT, CDR2 YYREEE (reference sequence). The CDR3 totals 15 residues. The V and J ends lost 0 bases and 0 bases, in that order; junction bases with no gene match: 3.

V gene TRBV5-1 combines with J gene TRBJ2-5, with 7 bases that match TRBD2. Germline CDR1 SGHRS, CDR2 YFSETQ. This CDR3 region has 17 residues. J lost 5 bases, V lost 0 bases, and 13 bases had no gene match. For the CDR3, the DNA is TGCGCCAGCAGCTTGGAGTCATGGCGGGAGAGCGGGGAGACCCAGTACTTC. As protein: CASSLESWRESGETQYF.

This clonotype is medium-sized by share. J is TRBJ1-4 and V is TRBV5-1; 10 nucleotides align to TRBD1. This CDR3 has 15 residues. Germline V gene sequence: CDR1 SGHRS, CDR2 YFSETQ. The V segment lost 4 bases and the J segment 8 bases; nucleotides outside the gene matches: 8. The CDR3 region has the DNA TGCGCCAGCAGCCCGGGACAGGGGTATTACGAAAAACTGTTTTTT. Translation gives CASSPGQGYYEKLFF.

CDR3 sequence reads: CSAREGWDEKLFF. CDR3 DNA: TGCAGTGCTAGAGAAGGGTGGGATGAAAAACTGTTTTTT. J is TRBJ1-4 and V is TRBV20-1; D ambiguous. The CDR3 contains 13 residues. V lost 0 bases and J 6 bases, leaving 8 bases between the germline ends. CDR1 and CDR2 from the germline V gene are DFQATT and SNEGSKA (reference sequence).

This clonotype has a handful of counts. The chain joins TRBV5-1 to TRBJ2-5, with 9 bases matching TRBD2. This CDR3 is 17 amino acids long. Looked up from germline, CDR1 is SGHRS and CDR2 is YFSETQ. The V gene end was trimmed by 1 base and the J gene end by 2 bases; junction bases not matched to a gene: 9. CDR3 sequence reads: CASSLSVGGREQETQYF. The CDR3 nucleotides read TGCGCCAGCAGCTTGTCGGTTGGCGGGAGGGAACAAGAGACCCAGTACTTC.

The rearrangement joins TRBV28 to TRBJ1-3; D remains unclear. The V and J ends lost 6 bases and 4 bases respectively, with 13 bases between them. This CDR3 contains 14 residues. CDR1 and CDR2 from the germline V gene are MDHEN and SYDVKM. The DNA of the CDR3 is TGTGCCAGCAGGGTGAGCCAGATGGGAAACACCATATATTTT. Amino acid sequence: CASRVSQMGNTIYF. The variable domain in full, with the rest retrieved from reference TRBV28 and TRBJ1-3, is DVKVTQSSRYLVKRTGEKVFLECVQDMDHENMFWYRQDPGLGLRLIYFSYDVKMKEKGDIPEGYSVSREKKERFSLILESASTNQTSMYLCASRVSQMGNTIYFGEGSWLTVV.

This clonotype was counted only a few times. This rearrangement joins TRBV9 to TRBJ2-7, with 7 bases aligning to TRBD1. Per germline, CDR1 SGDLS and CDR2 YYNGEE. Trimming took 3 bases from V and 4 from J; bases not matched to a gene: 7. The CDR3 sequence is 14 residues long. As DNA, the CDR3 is TGTGCCAGCAGCGCCCGACAGGGTCCATACGAGCAGTACTTC. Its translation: CASSARQGPYEQYF.

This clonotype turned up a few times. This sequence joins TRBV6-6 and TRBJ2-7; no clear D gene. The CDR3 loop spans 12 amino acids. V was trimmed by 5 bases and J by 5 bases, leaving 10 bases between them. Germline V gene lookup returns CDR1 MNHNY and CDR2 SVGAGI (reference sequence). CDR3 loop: CASSISWDEQYF. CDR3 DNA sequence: TGTGCCAGCAGTATCTCGTGGGACGAGCAGTACTTC.

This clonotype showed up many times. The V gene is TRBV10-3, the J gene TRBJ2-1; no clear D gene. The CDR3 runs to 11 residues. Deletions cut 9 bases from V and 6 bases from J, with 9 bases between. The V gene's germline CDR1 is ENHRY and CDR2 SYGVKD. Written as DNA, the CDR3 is TGTGCCATAGGTTTGATCAATGAGCAGTTCTTC. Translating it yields CAIGLINEQFF.

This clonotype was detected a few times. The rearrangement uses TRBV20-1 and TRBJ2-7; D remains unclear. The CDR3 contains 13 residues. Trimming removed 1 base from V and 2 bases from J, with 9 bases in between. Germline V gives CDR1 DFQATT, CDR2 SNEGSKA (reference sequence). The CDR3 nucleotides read TGCAGTGCTAGAGCCGTTTCGCCCTACGAGCAGTACTTC. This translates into CSARAVSPYEQYF.